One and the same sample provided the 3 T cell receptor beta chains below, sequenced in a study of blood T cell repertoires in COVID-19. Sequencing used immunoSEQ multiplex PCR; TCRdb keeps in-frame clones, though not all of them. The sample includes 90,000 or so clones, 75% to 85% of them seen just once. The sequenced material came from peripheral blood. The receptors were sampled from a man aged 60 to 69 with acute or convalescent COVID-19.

The CDR3 spells CASGLELGGSYNEQFF. For the CDR3, the DNA is TGTGCTAGTGGTTTGGAGCTGGGGGGCTCCTACAATGAGCAGTTCTTC. The V and J genes are TRBV12-5 and TRBJ2-1, with a possible D match to TRBD2 (6 bases). The V gene lost 1 base and the J gene lost 0 bases, with 10 bases spanning the gap. This CDR3 comprises 16 residues. CDR1 LGHNT and CDR2 FRNRAP come from the germline V gene.

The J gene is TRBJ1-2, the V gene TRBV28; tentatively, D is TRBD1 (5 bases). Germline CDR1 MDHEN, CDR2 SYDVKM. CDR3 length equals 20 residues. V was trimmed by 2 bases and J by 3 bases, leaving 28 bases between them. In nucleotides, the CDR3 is TGTGCCAGCAGTTTAGGATTTATTTTTTCCCCGGGGGAGAAGGACTATGGCTACACCTTC. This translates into CASSLGFIFSPGEKDYGYTF.

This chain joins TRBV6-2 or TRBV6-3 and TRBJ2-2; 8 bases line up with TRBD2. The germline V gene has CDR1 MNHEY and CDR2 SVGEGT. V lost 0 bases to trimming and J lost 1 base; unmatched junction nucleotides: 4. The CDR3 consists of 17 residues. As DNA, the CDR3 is TGTGCCAGCAGTTACTCGAGACTAGCGTTGAACACCGGGGAGCTGTTTTTT. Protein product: CASSYSRLALNTGELFF.